The 11 T cell receptor beta chains listed next were all sequenced from one sample in a study of a mutant IDH1 vaccine in newly diagnosed glioma. As for time point: week 35, safety follow-up. It was 300 ug of mutant IDH1 20-mer peptide that made up each vaccine dose, given with topical imiquimod. Method: immunoSEQ multiplex PCR; TCRdb's copy keeps in-frame clones and lacks some. The profile shows fewer than 35,000 clones, roughly 80% of them singletons. For these receptors, no antigen is known. The sample was PBMCs, taken from a glioma patient whose treatment included an IDH1 peptide vaccine. The receptors shown here come from a woman aged 40 to 55 with glioma.

The chain combines TRBV4-1 with TRBJ1-5, with TRBD1 as a possible D gene (6 bases). Trimming stripped 6 bases from V and 5 bases from J, with 11 bases between. The CDR3 has 13 residues. CDR1 is MGHRA, CDR2 YSYEKL, per germline. The CDR3 sequence: CASRGQPHQPQHF. CDR3 bases: TGCGCCAGCAGAGGACAGCCGCATCAGCCCCAGCATTTT.

The gene calls are TRBV9 and TRBJ2-3, with D possibly matching TRBD1 (5 bases). V shed 0 bases and J shed 0 bases, with 8 bases lying between them. CDR1 and CDR2 from the germline V gene are SGDLS and YYNGEE. CDR3 length: 15 residues. This CDR3 is CASSVEGISTDTQYF. The CDR3 nucleotides are TGTGCCAGCAGCGTAGAGGGGATTAGCACAGATACGCAGTATTTT.

This clone has more than one count but fewer than ten. CDR3 nucleotide sequence: TGCAGCGTTGAACTCGGGGGCAATCAGCCCCAGCATTTT. It translates to CSVELGGNQPQHF. The chain has TRBV29-1 and TRBJ1-5; no clear D. V was pared by 2 bases and J by 2 bases, with 7 bases between. Germline-derived CDR1 and CDR2 are SQVTM and ANQGSEA. The CDR3 has 13 amino acids.

The chain recombines TRBV29-1 with TRBJ2-3, with unresolved D. V lost 2 bases to trimming and J lost 0 bases, with 12 bases between them. The CDR3 length is 15 residues. Germline V gene sequence: CDR1 SQVTM, CDR2 ANQGSEA. The CDR3 DNA sequence: TGCAGCGTTGAATGGGTGGAATCTAGCACAGATACGCAGTATTTT. It specifies CSVEWVESSTDTQYF.

The gene calls are TRBV2 and TRBJ2-1, with 11 bases fitting TRBD1. Trimming took 6 bases from V and 2 from J; bases not matched to a gene: 3. This CDR3 is 15 amino acids long. Germline assignment: CDR1 SNHLY and CDR2 FYNNEI. The chain's CDR3 is CASSPGQGAYNEQFF. The CDR3 coding sequence is TGTGCCAGCAGCCCGGGACAGGGGGCCTACAATGAGCAGTTCTTC. Combining the CDR3 with reference TRBV2 and TRBJ2-1 gives the whole variable domain EPEVTQTPSHQVTQMGQEVILRCVPISNHLYFYWYRQILGQKVEFLVSFYNNEISEKSEIFDDQFSVERPDGSNFTLKIRSTKLEDSAMYFCASSPGQGAYNEQFFGPGTRLTVL.

The chain has TRBV6-6 and TRBJ1-6; D is ambiguous. The CDR3 loop spans 16 amino acids. Germline V gene data show CDR1 as MNHNY and CDR2 as SVGAGI (reference sequence). Trimming took 6 bases from V and 0 from J, leaving 12 bases between them. The CDR3 sequence is CASRDDSSSYNSPLHF. The CDR3 DNA follows: TGTGCCAGCAGAGACGACTCTAGCTCCTATAATTCACCCCTCCACTTT.

The chain uses TRBV7-2 and TRBJ1-2, with TRBD1 identical over 9 bases. The CDR3 totals 16 residues. Looked up from germline, CDR1 is SGHTA and CDR2 is FQGNSA. J gave up 8 bases and V 0 bases, and 10 bases lay outside the gene matches. The CDR3 DNA reads as TGTGCCAGCAGCTTAGCGGGACAGGGCGTTGGGGGAGGCTACACCTTC. Residues: CASSLAGQGVGGGYTF.

This clone is a singleton in its sample. The V gene is TRBV6-1, the J gene TRBJ1-3; the D is unclear. There are 14 residues in the CDR3. Trimming took off 3 bases at V and 0 bases at J, with 6 bases between the two ends. CDR1 is MNHNS, CDR2 SASEGT, per germline. CDR3 coding DNA: TGTGCCAGCAGTGAGCCGAGCTCTGGAAACACCATATATTTT. It is translated as CASSEPSSGNTIYF.

J is TRBJ2-1 and V is TRBV4-2; D perhaps matches TRBD1 (6 bases). This CDR3 spans 14 amino acids. V was shortened by 3 bases and J by 2 bases, with 8 bases between the two germline ends. CDR1 is LGHNA, CDR2 YNFKEQ, per germline. In nucleotides, the CDR3 is TGTGCCAGCAGCCAGGGGGCCCCCTACAATGAGCAGTTCTTC. Protein product: CASSQGAPYNEQFF.

V is TRBV30 and J is TRBJ1-2; D perhaps matches TRBD1 (5 bases). The CDR3 contains 13 residues. CDR1 is GTSNPN and CDR2 is SVGIG in the germline V gene (reference sequence). V shed 3 bases and J shed 8 bases, with 16 bases lying between them. The CDR3 DNA is TGTGCCTGGAGCGTACCCGGGGCTTTGGGCTACACCTTC. It translates to CAWSVPGALGYTF.

CDR3 residues: CASSGLAGGRGEQFF. The CDR3 coding sequence is TGTGCCAGCAGCGGACTAGCGGGGGGGCGAGGCGAGCAGTTCTTC. The chain recombines TRBV9 with TRBJ2-1; 14 positions agree with TRBD2. CDR3 length: 15 amino acids. V trimming: 3 bases; J trimming: 10 bases; junction bases outside the gene matches: 6. Per germline, CDR1 SGDLS and CDR2 YYNGEE.